This passage covers 16 T cell receptor beta chains from one sample sequenced in a study of lymphopenia after photon versus proton radiotherapy. Some clones are missing from TCRdb's copy, which holds only in-frame ones; the method was immunoSEQ multiplex PCR. Of tens of thousands of clones in the sample, about 87% were seen once. The material sequenced was peripheral blood, taken from a patient treated with proton-based radiotherapy. These TCRs come from an older woman with cholangiocarcinoma. Some clones in this sample may be carry-over from other donors' samples.

This rearrangement joins TRBV27 to TRBJ2-7; possible D gene TRBD1, 5 bases. CDR1 and CDR2 from the germline V gene are MNHEY and SMNVEV (reference sequence). V was trimmed by 5 bases and J by 3 bases, leaving 11 bases between them. The CDR3 is 13 amino acids. The CDR3 DNA reads as TGTGCCAGCAGTCGACAGAATATCTACGAGCAGTACTTC. Encoded protein: CASSRQNIYEQYF.

This rearrangement joins TRBV7-2 to TRBJ2-1; no clear D gene. V was trimmed by 5 bases and J by 4 bases, leaving 9 bases between them. This CDR3 has 13 residues. CDR1 is SGHTA, CDR2 FQGNSA, per germline. The CDR3 protein is CASSAQSYNEQFF. DNA for the CDR3: TGTGCCAGCAGCGCACAGTCTTACAATGAGCAGTTCTTC. Full variable domain (outside the CDR3, taken from reference TRBV7-2 and TRBJ2-1): GAGVSQSPSNKVTEKGKDVELRCDPISGHTALYWYRQSLGQGLEFLIYFQGNSAPDKSGLPSDRFSAERTGGSVSTLTIQRTQQEDSAVYLCASSAQSYNEQFFGPGTRLTVL.

The chain couples TRBV5-6 to TRBJ2-7; D gene unclear. This CDR3 is 13 amino acids long. Trimming took off 4 bases at V and 4 bases at J, with 12 bases between the two ends. Germline V gene data show CDR1 as SGHDT and CDR2 as YYEEEE. Here the CDR3 DNA reads TGTGCCAGCAGCCCCACCCCTACTTACGAGCAGTACTTC. This gives the protein CASSPTPTYEQYF.

V gene TRBV2 combines with J gene TRBJ2-3; D is tentatively TRBD1 or TRBD2 (5 bases each). Trimming shortened V by 10 bases and J by 0 bases, and 23 bases separated the two germline ends. The CDR3 length is 17 residues. Germline V gene data show CDR1 as SNHLY and CDR2 as FYNNEI. CDR3 amino acids: CAIPSGQTITSTDTQYF. DNA of the CDR3: TGTGCCATCCCCTCGGGGCAGACAATAACTAGCACAGATACGCAGTATTTT.

This sequence joins TRBV7-9 and TRBJ1-4; D uncertain. V lost 6 bases and J 4 bases, leaving 9 bases between the germline ends. The CDR3 sequence is 13 residues long. Per the germline V gene, CDR1 is SEHNR and CDR2 is FQNEAQ (reference sequence). As DNA, the CDR3 is TGTGCCAGCAGGCTCGTGGTTAATGAAAAACTGTTTTTT. It is translated as CASRLVVNEKLFF.

This clone was recorded once. The chain recombines TRBV10-1 with TRBJ2-7; 12 bases map to TRBD2. Germline values: CDR1 WNHNN, CDR2 SYGVQD (reference sequence). Trimming at V came to 3 bases and at J to 4 bases, leaving 10 bases not matched to a gene. The CDR3 loop spans 17 amino acids. This CDR3 reads CASSDSSGRALGYEQYF. The CDR3 DNA is TGCGCCAGCAGTGATTCTAGCGGGAGGGCCCTGGGATACGAGCAGTACTTC.

The chain is built from TRBV11-2 and TRBJ1-1; no definite D call. The CDR3 consists of 15 residues. Germline V gene data show CDR1 as SGHAT and CDR2 as FQNNGV. The ends were cut back, 2 bases at V and 1 base at J, with 11 bases in the middle. CDR3 loop: CASSLRPMQNTEAFF. DNA of the CDR3: TGTGCCAGCAGCTTAAGACCCATGCAGAACACTGAAGCTTTCTTT.

The chain combines TRBV30 with TRBJ1-5; D not resolved. The germline gives CDR1 GTSNPN, CDR2 SVGIG (reference sequence). The CDR3 is 15 amino acids. The V and J ends lost 4 bases and 3 bases respectively, with 16 bases between them. This CDR3 is CAWTPLGSFNQPQHF. The CDR3 DNA reads TGTGCCTGGACCCCCCTGGGGTCTTTCAATCAGCCCCAGCATTTT.

The chain couples TRBV19 to TRBJ2-2; possibly TRBD1 or TRBD2 for D (5 bases each). CDR1 and CDR2 from the germline V gene are LNHDA and SQIVND (reference sequence). Trimming left V 10 bases short and J 3 bases short, with 15 bases between. The CDR3 covers 14 residues. The CDR3 loop is CATSLGPHTGELFF. The CDR3 bases are TGTGCCACCTCTCTGGGACCGCACACCGGGGAGCTGTTTTTT. The full variable domain, with the rest looked up from reference TRBV19 and TRBJ2-2, is DGGITQSPKYLFRKEGQNVTLSCEQNLNHDAMYWYRQDPGQGLRLIYYSQIVNDFQKGDIAEGYSVSREKKESFPLTVTSAQKNPTAFYLCATSLGPHTGELFFGEGSRLTVL.

The chain joins TRBV29-1 to TRBJ2-5; 7 positions match TRBD1. V shed 5 bases, J shed 4 bases, and the junction held 4 bases outside the gene matches. The CDR3 runs 12 residues. Germline CDR1 is SQVTM and CDR2 is ANQGSEA. The CDR3 loop is CSVKTGAETQYF. The CDR3 DNA sequence: TGCAGCGTTAAAACAGGGGCAGAGACCCAGTACTTC.

The CDR3 bases are TGTGCCAGTAGTATCTTGAATACGGGGGCCAACGTCCTGACTTTC. As protein: CASSILNTGANVLTF. This sequence joins TRBV19 and TRBJ2-6; no firm D call. In germline, CDR1 is LNHDA, CDR2 SQIVND (reference sequence). V lost 3 bases and J lost 4, with 10 bases in between. The CDR3 runs to 15 residues.

This clone was detected only a few times. The rearrangement joins TRBV6-5 to TRBJ2-1, with D perhaps matching TRBD2 (5 bases). The CDR3 totals 11 residues. V gave up 4 bases and J gave up 12 bases, with 10 bases separating them. Germline CDR1 MNHEY, CDR2 SVGAGI. The CDR3 nucleotides are TGTGCCAGCAGTTCCCCAGGAGGGCAGTTCTTC. The encoded protein is CASSSPGGQFF.

The chain employs TRBV6-5 and TRBJ2-3, with a weak D call TRBD1 (7 bases). Germline-derived CDR1 and CDR2 are MNHEY and SVGAGI. V was cut by 6 bases and J by 3 bases, with 10 bases left in between. This CDR3 region has 13 residues. The CDR3 DNA reads as TGTGCCAGCAGGCAGGGGGGAACAGATACGCAGTATTTT. Translation: CASRQGGTDTQYF.

The rearrangement uses TRBV15 and TRBJ1-1; D ambiguous. Trimming removed 1 base at V and 5 bases at J, with 11 bases between. This CDR3 is 14 amino acids long. Germline V gene data show CDR1 as LNHNV and CDR2 as YYDKDF (reference sequence). The DNA of the CDR3 is TGTGCCACCAGCAGAGTCTGGGTTGGGACTGAAGCTTTCTTT. As protein: CATSRVWVGTEAFF. The full variable domain, completed using reference TRBV15 and TRBJ1-1, is DAMVIQNPRYQVTQFGKPVTLSCSQTLNHNVMYWYQQKSSQAPKLLFHYYDKDFNNEADTPDNFQSRRPNTSFCFLDIRSPGLGDTAMYLCATSRVWVGTEAFFGQGTRLTVV.

The genes are TRBV5-1 and TRBJ2-3; a weak D match, TRBD1 (6 bases). V was clipped by 3 bases and J by 3 bases, with 8 bases between them. From germline, CDR1 is SGHRS and CDR2 YFSETQ. The CDR3 length is 13 residues. CDR3 DNA sequence: TGCGCCAGCAGCTGGACAGTAACAGATACGCAGTATTTT. This sequence encodes CASSWTVTDTQYF.

The chain is built from TRBV7-2 and TRBJ2-7; D possibly corresponds to TRBD1 (6 bases). Germline V gives CDR1 SGHTA, CDR2 FQGNSA. V lost 1 base, J lost 6 bases, and 16 bases lay in between. The CDR3 has 15 amino acids. The CDR3 DNA reads TGTGCCAGCAGCTTAGTGGGACAAAACCGGGGCGAGCAGTACTTC. It encodes CASSLVGQNRGEQYF.